This TCR beta chain is from a study of vaccination effects on CD4 cells after COVID-19. Sequencing used immunoSEQ multiplex PCR; TCRdb keeps in-frame clones, though not all of them. This sample carries roughly 33,000 clones, around 78% of them seen once, and the ten largest clones take 27%. Ahead of sequencing, the ViraFEST assay grew antigen-specific CD4+ T cells using viral peptide pools. Subsequent to about 10 days of culture, CD4+ T cells were isolated. Nucleocapsid antibodies were negative in the vaccine recipients, who had never had SARS-CoV-2 infection. Of note for this clone: Its target is unknown.

The ends were cut back, 4 bases at V and 6 bases at J, with 13 bases in the middle. The CDR3 runs to 14 residues. Germline CDR1 LNHDA, CDR2 SQIVND (reference sequence). The receptor was isolated from a human donor who received a COVID-19 vaccine. This chain uses TRBV19 with TRBJ1-5, with D perhaps matching TRBD1 (6 bases). The source was CD4+ T cells from PBMCs cultured with HCoV-OC43 spike peptides, collected before COVID-19 vaccination. Documented subset: HCoV-OC43 spike overlapping peptide pool stimulation. The DNA of the CDR3 is TGTGCCAGTAGTAACGGACAGAGGGCTCAGCCCCAGCATTTT. This encodes CASSNGQRAQPQHF.